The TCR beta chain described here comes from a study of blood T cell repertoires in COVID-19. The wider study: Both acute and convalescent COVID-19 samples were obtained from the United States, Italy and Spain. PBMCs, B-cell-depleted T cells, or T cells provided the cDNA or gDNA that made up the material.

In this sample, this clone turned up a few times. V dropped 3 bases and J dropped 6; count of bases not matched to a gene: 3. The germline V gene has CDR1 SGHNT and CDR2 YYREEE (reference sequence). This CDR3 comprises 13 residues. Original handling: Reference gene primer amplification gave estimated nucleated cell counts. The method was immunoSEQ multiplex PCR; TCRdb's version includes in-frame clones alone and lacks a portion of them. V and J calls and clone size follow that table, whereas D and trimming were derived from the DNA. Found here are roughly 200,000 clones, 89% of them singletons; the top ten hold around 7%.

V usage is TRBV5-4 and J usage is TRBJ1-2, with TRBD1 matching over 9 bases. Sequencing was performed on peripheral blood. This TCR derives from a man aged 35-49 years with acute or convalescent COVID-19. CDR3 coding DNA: TGTGCCAGCAGCTCACAGGGGGCGGATGGCTACACCTTC. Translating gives CASSSQGADGYTF.